The entry below gives a single T cell receptor beta chain sequence along with its context. The PCR was carried out with 60 Vbeta primers and 13 Jbeta primers. Clones were sequenced by immunoSEQ multiplex PCR, and TCRdb holds only the in-frame ones, with some missing. The data contain about 160,000 clones, 70% to 80% of them singletons. The sample comes from a study of cytomegalovirus exposure and HLA in healthy donors. The sequence derives from a man between 18 and 29 years old in good health and CMV-seropositive. The sequenced material came from PBMCs.

This CDR3 is CASRQGQATYGYTF. DNA for the CDR3: TGTGCCAGCAGACAGGGACAGGCCACCTATGGCTACACCTTC. The chain employs TRBV6-5 and TRBJ1-2, with TRBD1 matching over 8 bases. Per the germline V gene, CDR1 is MNHEY and CDR2 is SVGAGI. CDR3 length equals 14 residues. After removal of 6 bases from V and 4 bases from J, the junction contained 7 bases not matched to a gene.